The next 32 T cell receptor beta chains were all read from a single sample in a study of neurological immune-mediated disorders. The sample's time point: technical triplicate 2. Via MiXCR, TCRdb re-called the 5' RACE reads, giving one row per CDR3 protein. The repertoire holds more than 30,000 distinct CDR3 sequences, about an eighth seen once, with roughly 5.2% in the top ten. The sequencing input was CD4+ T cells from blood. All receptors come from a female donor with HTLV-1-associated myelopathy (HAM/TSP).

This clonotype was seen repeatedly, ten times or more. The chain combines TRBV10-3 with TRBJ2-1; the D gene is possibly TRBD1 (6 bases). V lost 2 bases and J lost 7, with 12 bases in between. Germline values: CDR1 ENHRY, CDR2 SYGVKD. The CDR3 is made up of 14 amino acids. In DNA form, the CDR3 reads TGTGCCATCAGTGAGGGGGAGAGGGGGAATGAGCAGTTCTTC. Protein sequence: CAISEGERGNEQFF.

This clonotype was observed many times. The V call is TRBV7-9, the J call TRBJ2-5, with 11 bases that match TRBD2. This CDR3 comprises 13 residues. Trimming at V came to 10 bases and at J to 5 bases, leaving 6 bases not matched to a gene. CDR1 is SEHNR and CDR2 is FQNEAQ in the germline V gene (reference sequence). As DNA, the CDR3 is TGTGCCACCGAACTAGCGGGAGCCGAGACCCAGTACTTC. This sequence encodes CATELAGAETQYF. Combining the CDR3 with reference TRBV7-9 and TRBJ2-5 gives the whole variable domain DTGVSQNPRHKITKRGQNVTFRCDPISEHNRLYWYRQTLGQGPEFLTYFQNEAQLEKSRLLSDRFSAERPKGSFSTLEIQRTEQGDSAMYLCATELAGAETQYFGPGTRLLVL.

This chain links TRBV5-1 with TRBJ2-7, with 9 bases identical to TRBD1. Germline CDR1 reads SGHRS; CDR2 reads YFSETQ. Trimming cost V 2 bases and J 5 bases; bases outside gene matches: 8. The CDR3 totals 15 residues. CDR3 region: CASSFGGQGADEQYF. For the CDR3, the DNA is TGCGCCAGCAGCTTTGGGGGACAGGGTGCCGACGAGCAGTACTTC.

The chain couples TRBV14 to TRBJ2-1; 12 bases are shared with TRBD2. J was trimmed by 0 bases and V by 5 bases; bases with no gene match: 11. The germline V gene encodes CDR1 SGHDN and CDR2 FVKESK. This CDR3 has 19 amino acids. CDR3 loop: CASSAPGLAGESSYNEQFF. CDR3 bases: TGTGCCAGCAGCGCCCCGGGACTAGCGGGCGAAAGCTCCTACAATGAGCAGTTCTTC.

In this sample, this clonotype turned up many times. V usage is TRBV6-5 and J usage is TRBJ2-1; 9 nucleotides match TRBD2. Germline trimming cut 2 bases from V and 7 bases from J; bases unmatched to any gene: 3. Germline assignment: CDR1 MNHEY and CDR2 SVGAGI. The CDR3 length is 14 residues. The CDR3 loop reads CASSYAGGPNEQFF. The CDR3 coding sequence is TGTGCCAGCAGTTACGCGGGAGGGCCAAATGAGCAGTTCTTC.

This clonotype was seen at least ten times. The chain's CDR3 is CASSLYRSGGAGETDTQYF. In nucleotides, the CDR3 is TGTGCCAGCAGCCTCTATCGTTCCGGGGGGGCTGGGGAAACAGATACGCAGTATTTT. The V call is TRBV7-2, the J call TRBJ2-3, with 8 nucleotides matching TRBD2. This CDR3 region has 19 residues. Germline CDR1 SGHTA, CDR2 FQGNSA. V shed 5 bases and J 3 bases; nucleotides not matched to a gene: 19.

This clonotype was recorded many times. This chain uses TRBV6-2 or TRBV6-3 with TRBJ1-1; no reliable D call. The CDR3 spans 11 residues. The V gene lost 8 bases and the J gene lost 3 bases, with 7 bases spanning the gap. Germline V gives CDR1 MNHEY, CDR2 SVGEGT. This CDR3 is CASGLDTEAFF. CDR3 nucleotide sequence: TGTGCCAGCGGTTTGGACACTGAAGCTTTCTTT.

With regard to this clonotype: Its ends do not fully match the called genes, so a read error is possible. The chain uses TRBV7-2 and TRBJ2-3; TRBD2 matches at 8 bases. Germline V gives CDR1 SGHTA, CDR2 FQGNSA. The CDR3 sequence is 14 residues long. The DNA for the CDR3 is TGTGCCAGCAGCCCCGGACTAGCTTCATATACTCAGTATTTT. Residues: CASSPGLASYTQYF.

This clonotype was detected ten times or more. CDR3 loop: CSARFNSGEQYF. The DNA for the CDR3 is TGCAGTGCTAGATTCAACTCTGGTGAGCAGTACTTC. The chain has TRBV20-1 and TRBJ2-7, with D hard to call. V lost 2 bases to trimming and J lost 7 bases, with 12 bases between them. The CDR3 runs to 12 residues. Germline CDR1 DFQATT, CDR2 SNEGSKA (reference sequence).

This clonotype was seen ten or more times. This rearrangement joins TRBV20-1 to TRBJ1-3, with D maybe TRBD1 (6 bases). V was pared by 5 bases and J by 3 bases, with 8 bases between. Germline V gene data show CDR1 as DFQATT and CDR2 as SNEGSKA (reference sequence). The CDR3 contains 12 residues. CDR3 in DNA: TGCAGTGCTGGGACACATGGAAACACCATATATTTT. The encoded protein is CSAGTHGNTIYF.

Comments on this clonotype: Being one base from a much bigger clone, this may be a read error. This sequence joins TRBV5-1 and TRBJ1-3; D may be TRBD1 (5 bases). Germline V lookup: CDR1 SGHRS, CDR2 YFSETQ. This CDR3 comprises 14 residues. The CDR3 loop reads CANSPARSGDTIYF. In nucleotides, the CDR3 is TGCGCCAACAGCCCTGCCAGGTCGGGGGACACCATATATTTT.

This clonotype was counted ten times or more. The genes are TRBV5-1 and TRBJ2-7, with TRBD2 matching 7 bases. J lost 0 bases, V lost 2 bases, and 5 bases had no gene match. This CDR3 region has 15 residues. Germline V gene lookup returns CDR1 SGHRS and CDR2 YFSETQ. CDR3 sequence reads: CASSFRDYSSYEQYF. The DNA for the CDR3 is TGCGCCAGCAGCTTCCGGGACTACAGCTCCTACGAGCAGTACTTC.

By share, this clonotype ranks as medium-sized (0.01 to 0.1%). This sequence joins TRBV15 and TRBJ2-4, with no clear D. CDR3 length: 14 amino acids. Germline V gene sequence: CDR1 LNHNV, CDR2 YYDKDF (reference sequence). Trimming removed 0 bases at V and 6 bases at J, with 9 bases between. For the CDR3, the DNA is TGTGCCACCAGCAGAGACCCGGGTGCAAACATTCAGTACTTC. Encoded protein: CATSRDPGANIQYF. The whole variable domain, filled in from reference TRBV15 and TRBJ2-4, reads DAMVIQNPRYQVTQFGKPVTLSCSQTLNHNVMYWYQQKSSQAPKLLFHYYDKDFNNEADTPDNFQSRRPNTSFCFLDIRSPGLGDTAMYLCATSRDPGANIQYFGAGTRLSVL.

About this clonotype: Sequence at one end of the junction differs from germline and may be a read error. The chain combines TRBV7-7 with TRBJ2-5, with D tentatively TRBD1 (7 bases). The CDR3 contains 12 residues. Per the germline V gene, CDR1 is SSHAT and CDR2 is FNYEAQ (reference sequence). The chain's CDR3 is CATGDSREIQYF. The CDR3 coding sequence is TGTGCTACGGGGGACAGCCGAGAGATCCAGTACTTC.

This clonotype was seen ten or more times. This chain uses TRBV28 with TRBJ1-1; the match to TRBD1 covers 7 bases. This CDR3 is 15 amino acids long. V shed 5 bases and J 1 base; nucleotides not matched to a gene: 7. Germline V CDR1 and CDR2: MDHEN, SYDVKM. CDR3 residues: CASSRYDRANTEAFF. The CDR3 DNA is TGTGCCAGCAGTCGGTACGACAGGGCGAACACTGAAGCTTTCTTT.

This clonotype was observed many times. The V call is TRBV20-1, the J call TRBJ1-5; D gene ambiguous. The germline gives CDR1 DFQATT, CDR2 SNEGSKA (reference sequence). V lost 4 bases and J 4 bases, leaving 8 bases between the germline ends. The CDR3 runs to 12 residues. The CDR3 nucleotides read TGCAGTGCTAAGGACGGGAATCAGCCCCAGCATTTT. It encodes CSAKDGNQPQHF.

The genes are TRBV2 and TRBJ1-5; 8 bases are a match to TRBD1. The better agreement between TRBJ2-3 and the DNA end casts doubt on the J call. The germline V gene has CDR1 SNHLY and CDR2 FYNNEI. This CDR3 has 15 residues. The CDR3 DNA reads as TGTGCCAGCAACTTACAGGGGGAAGTCAATCAGCCCCAGTATTTT. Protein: CASNLQGEVNQPQYF.

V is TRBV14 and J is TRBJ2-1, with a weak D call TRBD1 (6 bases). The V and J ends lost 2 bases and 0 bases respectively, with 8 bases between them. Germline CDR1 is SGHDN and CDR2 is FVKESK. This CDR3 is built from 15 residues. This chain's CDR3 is CASSQIQGSYNEQFF. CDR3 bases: TGTGCCAGCAGCCAAATACAGGGCTCCTACAATGAGCAGTTCTTC.

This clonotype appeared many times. The CDR3 DNA follows: TGTGCCAGCAGCCCCTCAGGGGTTGACGGCTATGGCTACACCTTC. Translated, it gives CASSPSGVDGYGYTF. The chain couples TRBV27 to TRBJ1-2; the D gene is possibly TRBD1 (6 bases). Trimming shortened V by 6 bases and J by 4 bases, and 18 bases separated the two germline ends. Germline V gives CDR1 MNHEY, CDR2 SMNVEV (reference sequence). There are 15 residues in the CDR3.

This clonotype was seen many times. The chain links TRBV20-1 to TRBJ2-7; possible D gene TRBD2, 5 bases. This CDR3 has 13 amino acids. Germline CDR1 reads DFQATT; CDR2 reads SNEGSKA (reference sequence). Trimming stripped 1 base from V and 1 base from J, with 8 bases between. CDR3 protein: CSARGGRSYEQYF. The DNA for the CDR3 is TGCAGTGCTAGAGGAGGGAGATCCTACGAGCAGTACTTC.

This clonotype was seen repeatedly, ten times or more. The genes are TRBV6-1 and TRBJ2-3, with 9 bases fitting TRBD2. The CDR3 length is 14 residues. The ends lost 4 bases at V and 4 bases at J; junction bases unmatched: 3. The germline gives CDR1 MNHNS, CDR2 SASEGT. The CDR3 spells CASSGAGGADTQYF. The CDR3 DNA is TGTGCCAGCAGTGGGGCGGGAGGGGCAGATACGCAGTATTTT.

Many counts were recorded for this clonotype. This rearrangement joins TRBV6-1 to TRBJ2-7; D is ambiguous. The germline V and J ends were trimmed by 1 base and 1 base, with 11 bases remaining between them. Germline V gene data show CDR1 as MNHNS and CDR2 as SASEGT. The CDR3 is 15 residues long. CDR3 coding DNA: TGTGCCAGCAGTGAAGAGGCAGCTTTTTCCTACGAGCAGTACTTC. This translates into CASSEEAAFSYEQYF.

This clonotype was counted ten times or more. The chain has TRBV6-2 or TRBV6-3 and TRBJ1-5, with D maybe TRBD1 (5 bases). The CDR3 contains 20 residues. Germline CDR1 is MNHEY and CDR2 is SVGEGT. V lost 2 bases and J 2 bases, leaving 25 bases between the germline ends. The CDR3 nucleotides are TGTGCCAGCAGTTACCAGGTTCGGACCGGGGCGGACGTAGGCAATCAGCCCCAGCATTTT. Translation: CASSYQVRTGADVGNQPQHF.

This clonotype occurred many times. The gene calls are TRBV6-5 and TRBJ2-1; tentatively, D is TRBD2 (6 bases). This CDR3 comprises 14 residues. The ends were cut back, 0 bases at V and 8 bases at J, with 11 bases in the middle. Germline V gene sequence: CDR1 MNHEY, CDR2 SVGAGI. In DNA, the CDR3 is TGTGCCAGCAGTTACTCGGGTACGGGAGATGAGCAGTTCTTC. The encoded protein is CASSYSGTGDEQFF.

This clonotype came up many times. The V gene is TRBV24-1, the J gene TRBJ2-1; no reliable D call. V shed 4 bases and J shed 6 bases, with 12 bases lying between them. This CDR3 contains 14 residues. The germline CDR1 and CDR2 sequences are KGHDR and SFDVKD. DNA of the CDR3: TGTGCCACCAGTGACCCAGGACGAGTCAATGAGCAGTTCTTC. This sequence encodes CATSDPGRVNEQFF.

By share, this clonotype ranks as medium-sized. CDR3 DNA: TGTGCCAGCAGATCCAGCGGGAGCGGGTCAGAGACCCAGTACTTC. Translating it yields CASRSSGSGSETQYF. The gene calls are TRBV7-9 and TRBJ2-5; 8 bases are a match to TRBD2. This CDR3 has 15 amino acids. Per germline, CDR1 SEHNR and CDR2 FQNEAQ (reference sequence). Trimming removed 6 bases from V and 4 bases from J; junction bases left unmatched: 10.

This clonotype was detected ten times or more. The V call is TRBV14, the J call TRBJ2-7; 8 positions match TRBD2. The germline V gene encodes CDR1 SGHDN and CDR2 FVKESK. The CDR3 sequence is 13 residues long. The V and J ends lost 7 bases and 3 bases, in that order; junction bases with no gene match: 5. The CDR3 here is CASNPGGGYEQYF. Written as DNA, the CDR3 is TGTGCCAGCAACCCCGGGGGGGGCTACGAGCAGTACTTC.

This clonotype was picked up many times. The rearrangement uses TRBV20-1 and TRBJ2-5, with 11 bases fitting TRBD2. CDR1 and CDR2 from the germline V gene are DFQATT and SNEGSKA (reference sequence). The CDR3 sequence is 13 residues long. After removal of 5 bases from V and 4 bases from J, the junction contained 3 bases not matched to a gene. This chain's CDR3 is CSALTSGRETQYF. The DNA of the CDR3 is TGCAGTGCTCTTACTAGCGGGAGAGAGACCCAGTACTTC.

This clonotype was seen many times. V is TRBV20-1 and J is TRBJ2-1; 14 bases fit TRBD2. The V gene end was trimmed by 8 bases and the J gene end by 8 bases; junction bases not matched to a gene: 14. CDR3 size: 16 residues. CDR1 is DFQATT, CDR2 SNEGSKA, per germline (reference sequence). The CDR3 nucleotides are TGCAGTCCCAAAACGGGACTAGCGGGAGACTGGGATGAGCAGTTCTTC. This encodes CSPKTGLAGDWDEQFF.

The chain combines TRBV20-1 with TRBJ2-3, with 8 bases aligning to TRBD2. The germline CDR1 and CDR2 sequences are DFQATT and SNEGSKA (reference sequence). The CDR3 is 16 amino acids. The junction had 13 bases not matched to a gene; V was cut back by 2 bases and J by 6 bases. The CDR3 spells CSARQATSVWVDTQYF. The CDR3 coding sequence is TGCAGTGCTAGACAAGCGACTAGCGTGTGGGTGGATACGCAGTATTTT.

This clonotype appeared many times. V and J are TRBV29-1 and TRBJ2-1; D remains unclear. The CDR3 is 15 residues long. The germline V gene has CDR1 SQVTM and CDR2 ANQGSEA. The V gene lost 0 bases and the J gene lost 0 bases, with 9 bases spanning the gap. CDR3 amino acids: CSVEDPYFSYNEQFF. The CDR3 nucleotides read TGCAGCGTTGAAGATCCCTACTTCTCCTACAATGAGCAGTTCTTC.

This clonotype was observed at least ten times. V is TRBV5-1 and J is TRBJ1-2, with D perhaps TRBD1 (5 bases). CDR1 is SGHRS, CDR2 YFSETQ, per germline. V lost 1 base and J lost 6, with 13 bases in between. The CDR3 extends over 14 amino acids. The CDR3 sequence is CASSLTSTGDGYTF. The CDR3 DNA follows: TGCGCCAGCAGCTTGACCTCGACGGGGGATGGCTACACCTTC.